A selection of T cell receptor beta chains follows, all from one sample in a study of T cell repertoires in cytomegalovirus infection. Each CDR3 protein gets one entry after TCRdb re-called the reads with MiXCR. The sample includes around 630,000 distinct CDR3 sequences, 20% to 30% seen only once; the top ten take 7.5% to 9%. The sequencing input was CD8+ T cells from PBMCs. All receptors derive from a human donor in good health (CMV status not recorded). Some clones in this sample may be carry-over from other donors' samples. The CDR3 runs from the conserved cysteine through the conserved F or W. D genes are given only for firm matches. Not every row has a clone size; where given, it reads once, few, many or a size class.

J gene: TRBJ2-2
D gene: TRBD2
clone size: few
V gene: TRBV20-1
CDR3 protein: CSASWWGGGAAGELFF
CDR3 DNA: TGCAGTGCTAGTTGGTGGGGCGGGGGGGCCGCGGGGGAGCTGTTTTTT

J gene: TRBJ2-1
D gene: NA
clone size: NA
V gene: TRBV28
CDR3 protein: CASSLWGPEEQFF
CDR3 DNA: TGTGCCAGCAGTTTATGGGGGCCAGAAGAGCAGTTCTTC

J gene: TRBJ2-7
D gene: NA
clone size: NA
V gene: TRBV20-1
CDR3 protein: CSAREGNPYEQYF
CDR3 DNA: TGCAGTGCTAGAGAGGGGAACCCCTACGAGCAGTACTTC

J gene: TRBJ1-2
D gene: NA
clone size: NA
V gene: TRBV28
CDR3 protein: CASRRGRVLGGYTF
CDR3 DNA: TGTGCCAGCAGACGGGGCAGGGTGTTGGGTGGCTACACCTTC

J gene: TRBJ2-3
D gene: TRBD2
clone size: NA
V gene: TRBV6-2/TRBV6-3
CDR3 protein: CASSYQLAGGLTDTQYF
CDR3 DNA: TGTGCCAGCAGTTACCAACTAGCGGGGGGACTCACAGATACGCAGTATTTT

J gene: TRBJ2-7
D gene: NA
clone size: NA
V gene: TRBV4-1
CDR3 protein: CASSPGTSEQYF
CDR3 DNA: TGCGCCAGCAGCCCCGGGACTTCCGAGCAGTACTTC

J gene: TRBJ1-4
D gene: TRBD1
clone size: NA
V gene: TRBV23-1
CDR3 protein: CASRPDRGRANEKLFF
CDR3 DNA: TGCGCCAGCAGACCCGACAGGGGGCGAGCTAATGAAAAACTGTTTTTT

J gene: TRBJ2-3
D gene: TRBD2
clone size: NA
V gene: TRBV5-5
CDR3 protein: CASSLRSGGPSDTQYF
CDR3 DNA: TGTGCCAGCAGCTTGAGGTCGGGGGGGCCATCAGATACGCAGTATTTT

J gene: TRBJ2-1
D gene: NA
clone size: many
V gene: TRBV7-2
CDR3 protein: CASSLARLPYNEQFF
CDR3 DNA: TGTGCCAGCAGTTTAGCCAGATTACCCTACAATGAGCAGTTCTTC

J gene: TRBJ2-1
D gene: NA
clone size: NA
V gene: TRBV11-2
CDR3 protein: CASSARGPPSNEQFF
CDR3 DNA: TGTGCCAGCAGCGCGCGGGGGCCCCCCTCAAATGAGCAGTTCTTC

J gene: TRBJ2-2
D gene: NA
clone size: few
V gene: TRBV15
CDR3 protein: CATSRNGGAGELFF
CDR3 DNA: TGTGCCACCAGCAGAAATGGCGGGGCCGGGGAGCTGTTTTTT

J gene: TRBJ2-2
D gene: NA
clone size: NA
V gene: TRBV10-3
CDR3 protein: CAISEPDPRAGELFF
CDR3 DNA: TGTGCCATCAGTGAACCGGACCCAAGAGCCGGGGAGCTGTTTTTT

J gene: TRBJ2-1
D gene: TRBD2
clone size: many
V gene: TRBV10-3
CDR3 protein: CAIAGEVGDNEQFF
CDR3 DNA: TGTGCCATCGCGGGGGAGGTCGGAGACAATGAGCAGTTCTTC

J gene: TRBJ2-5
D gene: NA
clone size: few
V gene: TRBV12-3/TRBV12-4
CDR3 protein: CASRPPGDWETQYF
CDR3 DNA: TGTGCCAGCAGACCACCCGGTGATTGGGAGACCCAGTACTTC

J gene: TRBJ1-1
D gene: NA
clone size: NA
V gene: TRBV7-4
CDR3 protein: CANSSPTEYTEAFF
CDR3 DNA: TGTGCCAACAGCTCACCGACAGAATACACTGAAGCTTTCTTT

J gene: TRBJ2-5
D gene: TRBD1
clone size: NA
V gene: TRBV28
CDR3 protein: CASSFLTTGEETQYF
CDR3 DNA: TGTGCCAGCAGTTTCCTTACTACAGGGGAGGAGACCCAGTACTTC

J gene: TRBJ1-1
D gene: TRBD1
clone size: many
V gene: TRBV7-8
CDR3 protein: CASRRGQGVNTEAFF
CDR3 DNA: TGTGCCAGCAGGCGAGGACAGGGTGTGAACACTGAAGCTTTCTTT

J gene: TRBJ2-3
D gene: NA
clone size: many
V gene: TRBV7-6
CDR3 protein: CASSPSGGVGNTQYF
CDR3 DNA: TGTGCCAGCAGCCCAAGCGGTGGTGTGGGAAATACGCAGTATTTT

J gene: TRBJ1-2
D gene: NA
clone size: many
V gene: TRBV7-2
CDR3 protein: CASSLGAGSGYTF
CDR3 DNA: TGTGCCAGCAGCTTAGGGGCAGGGAGCGGCTACACCTTC

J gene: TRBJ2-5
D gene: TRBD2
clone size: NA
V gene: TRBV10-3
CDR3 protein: CAISDLAENQETQYF
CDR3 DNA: TGTGCCATCAGTGACCTAGCGGAGAACCAAGAGACCCAGTACTTC

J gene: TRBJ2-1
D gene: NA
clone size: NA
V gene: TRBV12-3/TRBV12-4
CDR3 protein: CASSVRTTYNEQFF
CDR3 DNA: TGTGCCAGCAGCGTTAGGACAACATACAATGAGCAGTTCTTC

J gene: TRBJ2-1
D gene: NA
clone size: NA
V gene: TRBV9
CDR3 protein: CASSVEYFGANNPNEQFF
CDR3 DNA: TGTGCCAGCAGCGTGGAGTACTTTGGGGCCAATAATCCTAATGAGCAGTTCTTC

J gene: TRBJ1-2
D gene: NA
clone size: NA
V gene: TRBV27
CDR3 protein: CATAGIRGYTF
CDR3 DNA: TGTGCCACGGCTGGGATTAGGGGCTACACCTTC

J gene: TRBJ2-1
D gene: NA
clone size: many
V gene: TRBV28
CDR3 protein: CASSLRTGAGGEQFF
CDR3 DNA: TGTGCCAGCAGTTTAAGGACAGGGGCGGGGGGTGAGCAGTTCTTC